A single T cell receptor beta chain is shown here with its context. The sample comes from a study of CD8+ T cells in alopecia areata. RNA extraction was followed by reverse transcription into cDNA, which acted as the sequencing template. The assay was immunoSEQ multiplex PCR, and TCRdb's table has in-frame clones only and misses some. The sample has 14,000 or so clones, roughly three fifths seen once. Sorting separated CD25+CD127- cells from the CD4+ cells of a few patients. The sequence was collected from a human donor with alopecia areata. The sample consisted of CD4+ Tregs sorted from blood.

CDR3: CASTRSRDRLIGYTF. DNA of the CDR3: TGTGCCAGTACCCGCTCCCGAGACAGGCTTATCGGCTACACCTTC. The chain couples TRBV19 to TRBJ1-2, with a possible D match to TRBD1 (6 bases). This CDR3 region has 15 residues. V dropped 7 bases and J dropped 8 bases, with 23 bases sitting between them. Germline-derived CDR1 and CDR2 are LNHDA and SQIVND (reference sequence).